Below, 2 T cell receptor beta chains from the same sample are listed, as sequenced in a study of T cells in Graves' hyperthyroidism and ophthalmopathy. From RNA transcripts, TCR beta CDR3 regions were amplified. HTBI primers were the set used in a first-round RT-PCR of the TCR CDR3. TCRdb re-called the multiplex PCR reads through MiXCR, storing one row per CDR3 protein. The data contain 500,000 to 600,000 distinct CDR3 sequences, approximately 44% of them singletons. Sequencing was carried out using peripheral blood or thyroid tissue (not recorded which). The source of these receptors is an adult woman with Graves' disease, either hyperthyroidism or ophthalmopathy (not recorded which).

V gene TRBV21-1 combines with J gene TRBJ2-7; TRBD1, as called in the table, went unchecked against the DNA. TRBV21-1 is a listed pseudogene. The CDR3 extends over 15 amino acids. CDR3 coding DNA: TGTGCCAGCAGCACCCCCGCGGGCTTACGAGGCGAGCAGTACTTC. Translating it yields CASSTPAGLRGEQYF.

The sample holds many counts of this clonotype. The chain employs TRBV10-3 and TRBJ1-1; TRBD1 matches 7 bases. This CDR3 is 14 amino acids long. Germline CDR1 and CDR2: ENHRY and SYGVKD. The V segment lost 6 bases and the J segment 4 bases; nucleotides outside the gene matches: 8. CDR3 amino acids: CAISGQGVSTEAFF. CDR3 bases: TGTGCCATCAGCGGTCAGGGGGTCAGCACTGAAGCTTTCTTT.